The 24 T cell receptor beta chains below all came from one sample that was sequenced in a study of control samples from healthy donors and cancer patients. Profiling relied on immunoSEQ multiplex PCR, and the TCRdb table lists in-frame clones only, not all of them. The sample contains approximately 70,000 clones, approximately 83% of which appear only once. Sequencing used blood. All receptors come from a man between 60 and 75 years old in good health.

This clone has just a few counts. The V call is TRBV6-6, the J call TRBJ1-1; D not certain. From germline, CDR1 is MNHNY and CDR2 SVGAGI (reference sequence). The germline V and J ends were trimmed by 7 bases and 0 bases, with 15 bases remaining between them. CDR3 length equals 15 residues. CDR3: CASNGPRSVNTEAFF. The CDR3 region has the DNA TGTGCCAGCAATGGCCCCCGGTCAGTGAACACTGAAGCTTTCTTT.

This chain links TRBV9 with TRBJ2-3; a weak D match, TRBD1 (5 bases). Germline CDR1 is SGDLS and CDR2 is YYNGEE. Trimming stripped 4 bases from V and 0 bases from J, with 9 bases between. This CDR3 is built from 14 residues. The CDR3 DNA sequence: TGTGCCAGCAGCCGACAGACTAGCACAGATACGCAGTATTTT. This sequence encodes CASSRQTSTDTQYF.

The chain recombines TRBV11-2 with TRBJ2-1; 10 bases line up with TRBD2. Germline V gives CDR1 SGHAT, CDR2 FQNNGV. V dropped 1 base and J dropped 5; count of bases not matched to a gene: 5. CDR3 size: 16 residues. The CDR3 loop reads CASSLGGTSADNEQFF. For the CDR3, the DNA is TGTGCCAGCAGCTTAGGGGGGACTAGCGCCGACAATGAGCAGTTCTTC.

This chain connects TRBV11-3 to TRBJ1-5; D remains unclear. The germline V and J ends were trimmed by 1 base and 6 bases, with 10 bases remaining between them. Germline V gives CDR1 SGHNT, CDR2 YENEEA. The CDR3 is 14 residues long. In nucleotides, the CDR3 is TGTGCCAGCAGCTTAGCTCTAGGGTCTCAGCCCCAGCATTTT. This gives the protein CASSLALGSQPQHF.

This chain joins TRBV18 and TRBJ1-3; maybe TRBD1 (6 bases). The V and J ends lost 6 bases and 0 bases respectively, with 9 bases between them. The CDR3 runs 14 residues. Per germline, CDR1 KGHSH and CDR2 LQKENI. CDR3 protein: CASSRTDSGNTIYF. The CDR3 bases are TGTGCCAGCTCTCGGACAGACTCTGGAAACACCATATATTTT.

The chain links TRBV4-2 to TRBJ2-5; D is possibly TRBD1 (6 bases). The CDR3 runs 14 residues. CDR1 is LGHNA and CDR2 is YNFKEQ in the germline V gene. V shed 3 bases and J shed 5 bases, with 13 bases lying between them. In DNA form, the CDR3 reads TGTGCCAGCAGCCAGGGGGCTATCGGGGAGACCCAGTACTTC. It is translated as CASSQGAIGETQYF.

V gene TRBV6-1 combines with J gene TRBJ2-1, with 11 bases that match TRBD2. With 3 bases clipped from V and 0 bases from J, the junction kept 1 base outside the gene matches. CDR3 length equals 16 residues. Germline loops: CDR1 MNHNS, CDR2 SASEGT. CDR3: CASSDLAGGSYNEQFF. The CDR3 DNA is TGTGCCAGCAGTGACCTAGCGGGGGGCTCCTACAATGAGCAGTTCTTC.

This clone is labeled as medium-sized. This rearrangement joins TRBV7-2 to TRBJ1-1; D remains unclear. This CDR3 is built from 14 residues. V lost 5 bases and J 0 bases, leaving 10 bases between the germline ends. CDR1 SGHTA and CDR2 FQGNSA come from the germline V gene. The CDR3 DNA reads as TGTGCCAGCAGCCCCCAAACAGTGAACACTGAAGCTTTCTTT. Amino acids: CASSPQTVNTEAFF.

This chain joins TRBV30 and TRBJ1-5; D unresolved. This CDR3 region has 14 residues. V was cut by 0 bases and J by 4 bases, with 10 bases left in between. Germline V gene sequence: CDR1 GTSNPN, CDR2 SVGIG (reference sequence). Here the CDR3 DNA reads TGTGCCTGGAGTGTGAAGCAAAAAAATCAGCCCCAGCATTTT. Translation: CAWSVKQKNQPQHF.

This chain connects TRBV5-4 to TRBJ2-3, with TRBD2 identical over 10 bases. V lost 2 bases to trimming and J lost 1 base; unmatched junction nucleotides: 1. Germline lookup yields CDR1 SGHNT and CDR2 YYREEE (reference sequence). This CDR3 comprises 15 residues. This chain's CDR3 is CASSLAGGRTDTQYF. The CDR3 bases are TGTGCCAGCAGCTTAGCGGGAGGGCGCACAGATACGCAGTATTTT.

A word on this clone: One junction end does not reproduce the germline sequence, and a read error may be involved. V is TRBV2 and J is TRBJ2-7; D perhaps matches TRBD2 (5 bases). Germline CDR1 and CDR2: SNHLY and FYNNEI. CDR3 length equals 12 residues. The CDR3 loop reads CASSGYPVLTSF. Here the CDR3 DNA reads TGTGCCAGCAGTGGGTACCCAGTGTTAACTAGCTTC.

The V and J genes are TRBV5-4 and TRBJ2-2, with D uncertain. This CDR3 region has 12 residues. The germline V gene encodes CDR1 SGHNT and CDR2 YYREEE (reference sequence). V was cut by 0 bases and J by 6 bases, with 3 bases left in between. The CDR3 region is CASSLAAGELFF. CDR3 bases: TGTGCCAGCAGCTTGGCAGCCGGGGAGCTGTTTTTT.

The chain has TRBV5-6 and TRBJ1-3; D remains ambiguous. CDR1 SGHDT and CDR2 YYEEEE come from the germline V gene. The ends were cut back, 3 bases at V and 0 bases at J, with 7 bases in the middle. The CDR3 is 14 amino acids. CDR3 nucleotides: TGTGCCAGCAGCTCCCGGTTCTCTGGAAACACCATATATTTT. Protein sequence: CASSSRFSGNTIYF.

This clone was observed a single time. This sequence joins TRBV6-5 and TRBJ1-5; 8 bases map to TRBD1. The CDR3 has 14 residues. V lost 4 bases and J lost 5; bases outside the gene matches: 4. The germline V gene has CDR1 MNHEY and CDR2 SVGAGI. CDR3 sequence reads: CASSWGQVYQPQHF. DNA of the CDR3: TGTGCCAGCAGTTGGGGACAGGTATATCAGCCCCAGCATTTT.

This chain connects TRBV28 to TRBJ2-7; a possible D gene is TRBD1 (5 bases). The germline V and J ends were trimmed by 6 bases and 4 bases, with 10 bases remaining between them. Germline values: CDR1 MDHEN, CDR2 SYDVKM. The CDR3 contains 12 residues. The CDR3 here is CASSYNRYEQYF. Written as DNA, the CDR3 is TGTGCCAGCAGCTATAACAGGTACGAGCAGTACTTC.

V is TRBV21-1 and J is TRBJ2-7; TRBD1, the table's D call, was not compared with the DNA. TRBV21-1 is a documented pseudogene. The CDR3 loop spans 15 amino acids. For the CDR3, the DNA is TGTGCCAGCAGCAAAGGACAGAGCAATCCCTACGAGCAGTACTTC. Its translation is CASSKGQSNPYEQYF.

This sequence joins TRBV14 and TRBJ1-1, with D uncertain. V was clipped by 4 bases and J by 0 bases, with 6 bases between them. The CDR3 is 13 residues long. In germline, CDR1 is SGHDN, CDR2 FVKESK. CDR3 coding DNA: TGTGCCAGCAGCCCTTGGATGAACACTGAAGCTTTCTTT. It translates to CASSPWMNTEAFF.

This sequence joins TRBV6-6 and TRBJ2-7; TRBD1 matches 10 bases. J lost 3 bases, V lost 5 bases, and 13 bases had no gene match. This CDR3 region has 17 residues. Germline CDR1 and CDR2: MNHNY and SVGAGI (reference sequence). The CDR3 region is CASSRSSTGGSNYEQYF. The CDR3 bases are TGTGCCAGCAGTAGATCCTCGACAGGGGGCTCGAACTACGAGCAGTACTTC.

This clone came up a few times. The chain has TRBV6-2 or TRBV6-3 and TRBJ1-2; no clear D. Germline V gene sequence: CDR1 MNHEY, CDR2 SVGEGT. Trimming shortened V by 2 bases and J by 0 bases, and 10 bases separated the two germline ends. This CDR3 region has 15 residues. CDR3 sequence: CASSYEGLTNYGYTF. The CDR3 nucleotides read TGTGCCAGCAGTTACGAGGGTCTCACTAACTATGGCTACACCTTC.

V usage is TRBV9 and J usage is TRBJ1-2; D unresolved. CDR1 and CDR2 (germline): SGDLS, YYNGEE. This CDR3 region has 13 residues. V was trimmed by 0 bases and J by 4 bases, leaving 7 bases between them. CDR3 region: CASSVGVSYGYTF. For the CDR3, the DNA is TGTGCCAGCAGCGTAGGGGTCAGCTATGGCTACACCTTC. Using reference TRBV9 and TRBJ1-2 for the parts outside the CDR3, the full variable domain is DSGVTQTPKHLITATGQRVTLRCSPRSGDLSVYWYQQSLDQGLQFLIQYYNGEERAKGNILERFSAQQFPDLHSELNLSSLELGDSALYFCASSVGVSYGYTFGSGTRLTVV.

The chain employs TRBV9 and TRBJ1-1; 8 bases line up with TRBD1. V was clipped by 3 bases and J by 4 bases; unmatched bases: 5. The V gene's germline CDR1 is SGDLS and CDR2 YYNGEE. CDR3 length equals 14 residues. CDR3 sequence (DNA): TGTGCCAGCAGCGCAACGGGACAGGTCACTGAAGCTTTCTTT. It encodes CASSATGQVTEAFF.

The gene calls are TRBV18 and TRBJ2-2; the D gene is possibly TRBD1 (5 bases). Germline V gives CDR1 KGHSH, CDR2 LQKENI. Trimming took off 2 bases at V and 6 bases at J, with 7 bases between the two ends. The CDR3 has 13 residues. Here the CDR3 reads CASSPGAAGELFF. The CDR3 nucleotides read TGTGCCAGCTCACCAGGGGCTGCCGGGGAGCTGTTTTTT.

The table lists this clone with a few counts. V is TRBV7-9 and J is TRBJ1-4; 7 bases fit TRBD1. The length of the CDR3 is 15 residues. The germline gives CDR1 SEHNR, CDR2 FQNEAQ (reference sequence). Losses at the gene ends were 0 bases for V and 6 bases for J; bases not matched to a gene: 4. CDR3: CASSLARQGDEKLFF. The CDR3 nucleotides read TGTGCCAGCAGCTTAGCGCGACAGGGCGATGAAAAACTGTTTTTT.

The chain is built from TRBV11-3 and TRBJ2-1; 16 bases align to TRBD2. The trim removed 4 bases at V and 4 bases at J, leaving 1 base unmatched. The CDR3 is 16 amino acids. Germline CDR1 is SGHNT and CDR2 is YENEEA. CDR3: CASSSGLAGGYNEQFF. The CDR3 DNA sequence: TGTGCCAGCAGCTCGGGACTAGCGGGAGGGTACAATGAGCAGTTCTTC.